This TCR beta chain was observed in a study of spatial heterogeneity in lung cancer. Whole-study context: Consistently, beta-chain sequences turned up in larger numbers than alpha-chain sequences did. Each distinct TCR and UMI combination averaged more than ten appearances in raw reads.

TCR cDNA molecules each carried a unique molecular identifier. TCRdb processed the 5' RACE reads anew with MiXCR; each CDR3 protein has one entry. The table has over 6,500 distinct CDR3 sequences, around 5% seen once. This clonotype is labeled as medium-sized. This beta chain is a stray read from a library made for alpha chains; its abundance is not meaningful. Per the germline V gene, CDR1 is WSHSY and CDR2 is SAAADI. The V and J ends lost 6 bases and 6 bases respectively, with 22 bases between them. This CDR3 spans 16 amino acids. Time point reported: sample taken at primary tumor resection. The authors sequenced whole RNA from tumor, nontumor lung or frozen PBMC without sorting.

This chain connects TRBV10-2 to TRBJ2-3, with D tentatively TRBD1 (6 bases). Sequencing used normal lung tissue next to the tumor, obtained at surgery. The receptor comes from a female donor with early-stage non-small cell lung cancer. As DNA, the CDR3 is TGCGCCAGCAGCGAAGACAGGAGCCACTATAGGGATACGCAGTATTTT. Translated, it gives CASSEDRSHYRDTQYF.